The 10 T cell receptor beta chains in this list originate from one sample, sequenced in a study of identical twins. TCRdb reprocessed the 5' RACE reads via MiXCR and lists one record per CDR3 protein. In the table there are roughly 720,000 distinct CDR3 sequences, roughly 20% of which are singletons. These data were also filed under a second study, of T cells expressing NK-cell markers.

Sequenced material: PBMCs. The receptors were gathered from a woman between 18 and 29 years old in good health.

In its sample, this clonotype was seen a few times. The CDR3 loop is CASSLLAGVGAEQFF. Here the CDR3 DNA reads TGTGCCAGCAGCTTACTAGCGGGAGTAGGGGCGGAGCAGTTCTTC. The V call is TRBV5-4, the J call TRBJ2-1; 11 bases line up with TRBD2. The trim removed 2 bases at V and 10 bases at J, leaving 8 bases unmatched. Germline CDR1 reads SGHNT; CDR2 reads YYREEE (reference sequence). This CDR3 is built from 15 residues.

The table lists this clonotype with a few counts. The chain recombines TRBV5-6 with TRBJ2-1; D gene ambiguous. This CDR3 is 12 amino acids long. Per the germline V gene, CDR1 is SGHDT and CDR2 is YYEEEE. The V gene lost 2 bases and the J gene lost 10 bases, with 10 bases spanning the gap. The CDR3 is CASSFLLKEQFF. The CDR3 DNA follows: TGTGCCAGCAGCTTTCTGTTGAAGGAGCAGTTCTTC.

This clonotype has only a few counts. The chain couples TRBV11-2 to TRBJ2-7, with TRBD2 identical over 11 bases. This CDR3 spans 15 amino acids. Per germline, CDR1 SGHAT and CDR2 FQNNGV. Trimming at V came to 5 bases and at J to 2 bases, leaving 5 bases not matched to a gene. CDR3 bases: TGTGCCAGCAGCGACCGACTAGCGGGGACCTACGAGCAGTACTTC. Amino acid sequence: CASSDRLAGTYEQYF.

The chain combines TRBV20-1 with TRBJ2-1, with 16 bases aligning to TRBD2. Germline CDR1 and CDR2: DFQATT and SNEGSKA (reference sequence). The CDR3 covers 15 residues. V dropped 5 bases and J dropped 4; count of bases not matched to a gene: 2. DNA of the CDR3: TGCAGTGCTGGGACTAGCGGGGGGGGATACAATGAGCAGTTCTTC. This codes for CSAGTSGGGYNEQFF.

The genes are TRBV20-1 and TRBJ2-2; D unresolved. V lost 5 bases and J lost 5, with 6 bases in between. The CDR3 covers 11 residues. CDR1 DFQATT and CDR2 SNEGSKA come from the germline V gene (reference sequence). CDR3 bases: TGCAGTGCTCTAGTTACCGGGGAGCTGTTTTTT. Translating it yields CSALVTGELFF.

V gene TRBV6-1 combines with J gene TRBJ1-5; D not resolved. This CDR3 region has 16 residues. The V end was cut by 8 bases, the J end by 4 bases, with 21 bases between. The germline V gene has CDR1 MNHNS and CDR2 SASEGT. The CDR3, as DNA: TGTGCCAGCGCTAGGTCCCTTCTTACTGATAATCAGCCCCAGCATTTT. It is translated as CASARSLLTDNQPQHF.

This clonotype turned up a few times. The CDR3 sequence: CASSHIRQGLAGANEQYF. In DNA, the CDR3 is TGTGCCAGCAGTCACATACGCCAAGGACTAGCGGGAGCTAATGAGCAGTACTTC. The chain carries TRBV6-5 and TRBJ2-7, with 13 nucleotides matching TRBD2. The germline V gene has CDR1 MNHEY and CDR2 SVGAGI. The CDR3 length is 18 residues. V trimming: 5 bases; J trimming: 7 bases; junction bases outside the gene matches: 17.

This chain uses TRBV5-4 with TRBJ2-3, with D perhaps being TRBD1 or TRBD2 (6 bases each). This CDR3 contains 16 residues. The V and J ends lost 6 bases and 1 base respectively, with 18 bases between them. Germline V lookup: CDR1 SGHNT, CDR2 YYREEE (reference sequence). The CDR3 bases are TGTGCCAGCACCTCTAAGGGGGGTGCTGGCACAGATACGCAGTATTTT. Translation: CASTSKGGAGTDTQYF.

Notes on this clonotype: The germline gene is not matched at one end of the junction; a read error may be the cause. The V call is TRBV7-2, the J call TRBJ1-2; a weak D match, TRBD1 (5 bases). CDR3 length: 12 residues. Germline CDR1 and CDR2: SGHTA and FQGNSA. In nucleotides, the CDR3 is TGTGCCAGCAGGGGATGGGGCTATGGCTACACTTTC. Protein: CASRGWGYGYTF.

This clonotype was seen only once. The rearrangement links TRBV2 to TRBJ2-1; TRBD2 might be the D (6 bases). V was pared by 8 bases and J by 4 bases, with 12 bases between. This CDR3 region has 13 residues. Germline V gives CDR1 SNHLY, CDR2 FYNNEI. CDR3 nucleotides: TGTGCCAGCTCCCAGGCGGGGTACAATGAGCAGTTCTTC. This encodes CASSQAGYNEQFF.